The source of this TCR beta chain is a study of cytomegalovirus exposure and HLA in healthy donors. Study-level findings and limits: In a later analysis, TCR beta V- and J-gene trimming was associated with a missense DCLRE1C variant. When a later analysis compared HLA-associated TCR beta chains with equally common others, the HLA-associated chains turned out to be more clonally expanded and to have lower generation probabilities.

About this clone itself: The antigen remains undetermined.

There are 16 residues in the CDR3. CDR1 is SGHDT, CDR2 YYEEEE, per germline. Trimming removed 0 bases from V and 2 bases from J; junction bases left unmatched: 4. Primers for the PCR totalled 60 Vbeta and 13 Jbeta. The data were produced by immunoSEQ multiplex PCR, yet TCRdb's version contains in-frame clones alone and is incomplete. The sample comprises approximately 140,000 clones, around 60% of which are singletons, and under 7.5% rests with the top ten. This clonotype was sampled from an older woman in good health and CMV-seropositive. This sequence joins TRBV5-6 and TRBJ2-3, with 9 bases aligning to TRBD2. Sequencing was carried out using PBMCs. As DNA, the CDR3 is TGTGCCAGCAGCTTGGTTCTAGCGGGATCCACAGATACGCAGTATTTT. This gives the protein CASSLVLAGSTDTQYF.